This TCR beta chain emerged from a study of blood T cells in healthy people across ages. General study points: With unsorted PBMCs, a conclusive comparison of naive versus antigen-experienced cells was not possible.

The extraction recovered at least 6 micrograms of total RNA per sample. This clonotype was seen repeatedly, ten times or more. Its antigen is not identified. A sample-barcoded 5' primer and a J-beta primer mix were used in a second PCR of about 6 to 12 cycles. TCRdb reanalysed the 5' RACE reads using MiXCR and keeps one entry per CDR3 protein. The sample holds some 640,000 distinct CDR3 sequences; about 30% are singletons and the top ten take 15% to 17%. The trim removed 5 bases at V and 2 bases at J, leaving 6 bases unmatched. Per the germline V gene, CDR1 is MDHEN and CDR2 is SYDVKM. This CDR3 has 15 residues.

The material sequenced was blood. This sequence originates from a woman over 75 in good health. V and J are TRBV28 and TRBJ2-3, with TRBD1 identical over 8 bases. The CDR3 DNA is TGTGCCAGCAGTGGACAGGGAGGTCACACAGATACGCAGTATTTT. Residues: CASSGQGGHTDTQYF.